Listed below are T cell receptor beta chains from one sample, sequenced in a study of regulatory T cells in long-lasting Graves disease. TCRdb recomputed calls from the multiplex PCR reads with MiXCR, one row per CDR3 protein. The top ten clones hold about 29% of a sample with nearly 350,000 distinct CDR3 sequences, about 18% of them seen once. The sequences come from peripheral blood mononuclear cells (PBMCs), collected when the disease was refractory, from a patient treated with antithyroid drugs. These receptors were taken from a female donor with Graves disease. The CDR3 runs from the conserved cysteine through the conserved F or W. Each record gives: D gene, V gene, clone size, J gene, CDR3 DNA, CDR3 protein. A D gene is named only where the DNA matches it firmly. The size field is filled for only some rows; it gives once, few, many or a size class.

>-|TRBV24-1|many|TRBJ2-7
TGTGCCACCAGTGATCAGGGTCTTTACGAGCAGTACTTC
CATSDQGLYEQYF
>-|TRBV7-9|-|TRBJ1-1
TGTGCCAGCAGCGAACGTGGGAGTGGGAACACTGAAGCTTTCTTT
CASSERGSGNTEAFF
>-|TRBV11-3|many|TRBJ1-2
TGTGCCAGCAGCCCCTTTCAGGATCCCTATGGCTACACCTTC
CASSPFQDPYGYTF
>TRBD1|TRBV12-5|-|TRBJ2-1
TGTGCTAGTGGGACGAGGGGGCAGAAGTACAATGAGCAGTTCTTC
CASGTRGQKYNEQFF
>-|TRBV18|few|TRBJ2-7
TGTGCCAGCTCCCCCCCAGCAGTTTTTGAGCAGTACTTC
CASSPPAVFEQYF
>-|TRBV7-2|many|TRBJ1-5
TGTGCCAGCAGCTTAGATAGTAGCAATCAGCCCCAGCATTTT
CASSLDSSNQPQHF
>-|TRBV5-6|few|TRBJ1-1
TGTGCCAGCAGCCAAGACAGTGAAGCTTTCTTT
CASSQDSEAFF
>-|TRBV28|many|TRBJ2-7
TGTGCCAGCAGTCCCGGGCCCCGCTACGAGCAGTACTTC
CASSPGPRYEQYF
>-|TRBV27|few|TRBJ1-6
TGTGCCAGCAGCCTACTTGGGCTAAATTCACCCCTCCACTTT
CASSLLGLNSPLHF
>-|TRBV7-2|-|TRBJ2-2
TGTGCCAGCAGCTTAACGGCGTCGAACACCGGGGAGCTGTTTTTT
CASSLTASNTGELFF
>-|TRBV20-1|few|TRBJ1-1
TGCAGTGCTAGCGTCCCGAACACTGAAGCTTTCTTT
CSASVPNTEAFF
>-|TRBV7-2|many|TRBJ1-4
TGTGCCAGCAGCTTAAACCCCACTAGAAGGGGTGAAAAACTGTTTTTT
CASSLNPTRRGEKLFF
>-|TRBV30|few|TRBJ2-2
TGTGCCTGGATAGGCGGCTCCGCCACCGGGGAGCTGTTTTTT
CAWIGGSATGELFF
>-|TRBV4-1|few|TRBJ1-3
TGCGCCAGCAGCCAACTAGGAAGCTCTGGAAACACCATATATTTT
CASSQLGSSGNTIYF
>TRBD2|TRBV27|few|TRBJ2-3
TGTGCCAGCAGTTTAAGTCCCTATACTAGCGGGGAGACCCCCTTTACGCAGTATTTT
CASSLSPYTSGETPFTQYF
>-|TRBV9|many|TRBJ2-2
TGTGCCAGCAGCGTAGGCGCCTCTATTACCGGGGAGCTGTTTTTT
CASSVGASITGELFF
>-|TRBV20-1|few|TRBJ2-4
TGCAGTGCTAGAGCTGTAGCCAAAAACATTCAGTACTTC
CSARAVAKNIQYF
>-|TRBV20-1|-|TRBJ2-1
TGCAGTGCTAGAAGCCAGACCTCCTACAATGAGCAGTTCTTC
CSARSQTSYNEQFF
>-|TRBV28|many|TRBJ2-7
TGTGCCAGCAGTTTTCTCCCTAGACCCTACGAGCAGTACTTC
CASSFLPRPYEQYF
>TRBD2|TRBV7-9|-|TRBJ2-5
TGTGCCAGCAGCTTACTTCTAGCGGGAGAATGGACTTTGCGAGAGACCCAGTACTTC
CASSLLLAGEWTLRETQYF
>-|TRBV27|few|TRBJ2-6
TGTGCCAGCAGTAACAGTCACAGGGCTGGGGCCAACGTCCTGACTTTC
CASSNSHRAGANVLTF
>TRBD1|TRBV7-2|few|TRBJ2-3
TGTGCCAGCAGCTTTCAGGGGGCGAGTCCAGATACGCAGTATTTT
CASSFQGASPDTQYF
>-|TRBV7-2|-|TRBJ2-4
TGTGCCAGCAGCTTAGGGGCCGGAACCAGAAACATTCAGTACTTC
CASSLGAGTRNIQYF
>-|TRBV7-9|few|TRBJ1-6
TGTGCCAGCAGCCCCCGGGGGCTTCGGGGGGCGTTGTCACCCCTCCACTTT
CASSPRGLRGALSPLHF
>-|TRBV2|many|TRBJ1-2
TGTGCCAGCACCAGAGGGGGGGGAGCTAACTATGGCTACACCTTC
CASTRGGGANYGYTF
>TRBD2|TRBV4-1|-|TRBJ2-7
TGCGCCAGCAGCCGGGAGGAGCGGGATTCCTACGAGCAGTACTTC
CASSREERDSYEQYF
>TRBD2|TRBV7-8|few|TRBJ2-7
TGTGCCAGCAGCTTACACCTGCGGGACTACATCTACGAGCAGTACTTC
CASSLHLRDYIYEQYF
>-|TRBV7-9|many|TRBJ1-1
TGTGCCAGCAGCCCGTCAGGCAGGGGAGGTAGTACTGAAGCTTTCTTT
CASSPSGRGGSTEAFF
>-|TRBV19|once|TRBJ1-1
TGTGCCACCCAAACGGGAGTATATGGCACTGAAGCTTTCTTT
CATQTGVYGTEAFF
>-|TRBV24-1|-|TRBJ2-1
TGTGCCACCAGTGATTCCCATGCGGGTGCCTACAATGAGCAGTTCTTC
CATSDSHAGAYNEQFF
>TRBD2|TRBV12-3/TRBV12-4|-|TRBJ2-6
TGTGCCAGCAGCGGGGGGTTGGCCTCTGGGGCCAACGTCCTGACTTTC
CASSGGLASGANVLTF
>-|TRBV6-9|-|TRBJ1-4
TGTGCCAGCAGTTATTTGGCGCGGGGAGAAAAACTGTTTTTT
CASSYLARGEKLFF
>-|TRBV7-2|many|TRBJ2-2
TGTGCCAGCAGCCCGGGAGCAGGGGTGAACACCGGGGAGCTGTTTTTT
CASSPGAGVNTGELFF
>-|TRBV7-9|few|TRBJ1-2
TGTGCCAGCAGCAATTCTAGGGCCCAGGTGAACTATGGCTACACCTTC
CASSNSRAQVNYGYTF
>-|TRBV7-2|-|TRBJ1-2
TGTGCCAGCAGCTTAGCGAGTTCGGGGACTGACTATGGCTACACCTTC
CASSLASSGTDYGYTF
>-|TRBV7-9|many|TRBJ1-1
TGTGCCAGCAGCTTTGACATAGGAGGGAACACTGAAGCTTTCTTT
CASSFDIGGNTEAFF
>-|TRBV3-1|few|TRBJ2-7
TGTGCCAGCAGCCAAGTAAAAGGGAAGTCCTACGAGCAGTACTTC
CASSQVKGKSYEQYF